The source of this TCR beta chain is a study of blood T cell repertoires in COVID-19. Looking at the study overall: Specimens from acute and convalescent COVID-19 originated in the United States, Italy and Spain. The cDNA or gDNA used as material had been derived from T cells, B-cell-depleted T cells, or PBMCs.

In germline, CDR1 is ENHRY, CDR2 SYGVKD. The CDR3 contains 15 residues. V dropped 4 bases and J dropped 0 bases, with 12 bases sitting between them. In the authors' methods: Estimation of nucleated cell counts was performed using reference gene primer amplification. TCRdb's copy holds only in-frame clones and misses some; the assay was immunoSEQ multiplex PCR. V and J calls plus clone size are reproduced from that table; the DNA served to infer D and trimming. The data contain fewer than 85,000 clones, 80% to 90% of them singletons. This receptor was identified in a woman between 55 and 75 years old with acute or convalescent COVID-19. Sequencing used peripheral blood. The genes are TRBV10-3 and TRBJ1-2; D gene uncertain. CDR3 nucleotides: TGTGCCATCAGTGCACAGCCCAATCCTAACTATGGCTACACCTTC. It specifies CAISAQPNPNYGYTF.